This TCR beta chain was sequenced for a study of cytomegalovirus exposure and HLA in healthy donors. Method: immunoSEQ multiplex PCR; TCRdb's copy keeps in-frame clones and lacks some. This table holds 180,000 or so clones, 86% found once. Concerning this clone itself: Its antigen is unidentified. The sample carries other DNA sequences with the same CDR3.

Study-level results: Altogether, around 160 TCR beta chains were recorded as cytomegalovirus-associated.

The sequence was collected from a young man in good health and CMV-seropositive. Specimen: PBMCs.

The DNA for the CDR3 is TGTGCCAGCAGTGATGGGACAGGGGACACAGATACGCAGTATTTT. Its protein is CASSDGTGDTDTQYF. The chain uses TRBV6-4 and TRBJ2-3, with 10 bases that match TRBD1. Germline CDR1 reads MRHNA; CDR2 reads SNTAGT. The CDR3 has 15 amino acids. The junction had 2 bases not matched to a gene; V was cut back by 3 bases and J by 2 bases.